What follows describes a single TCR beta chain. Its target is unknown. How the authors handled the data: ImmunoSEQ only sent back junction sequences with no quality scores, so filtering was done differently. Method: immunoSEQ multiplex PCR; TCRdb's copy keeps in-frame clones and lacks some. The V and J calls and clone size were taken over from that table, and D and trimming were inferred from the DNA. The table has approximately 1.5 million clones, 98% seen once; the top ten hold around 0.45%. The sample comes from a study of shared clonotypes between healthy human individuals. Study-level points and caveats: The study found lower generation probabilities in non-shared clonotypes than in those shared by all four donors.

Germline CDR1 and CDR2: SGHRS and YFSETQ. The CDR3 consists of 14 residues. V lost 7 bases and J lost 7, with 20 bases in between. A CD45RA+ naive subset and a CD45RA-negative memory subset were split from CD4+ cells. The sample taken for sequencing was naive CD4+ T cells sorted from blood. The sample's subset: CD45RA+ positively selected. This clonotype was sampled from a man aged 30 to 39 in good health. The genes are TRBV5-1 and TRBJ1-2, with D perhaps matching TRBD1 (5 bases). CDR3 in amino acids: CASSTEAGKRGYTF. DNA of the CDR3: TGCGCCAGCTCCACGGAAGCAGGGAAGCGTGGCTACACCTTC.